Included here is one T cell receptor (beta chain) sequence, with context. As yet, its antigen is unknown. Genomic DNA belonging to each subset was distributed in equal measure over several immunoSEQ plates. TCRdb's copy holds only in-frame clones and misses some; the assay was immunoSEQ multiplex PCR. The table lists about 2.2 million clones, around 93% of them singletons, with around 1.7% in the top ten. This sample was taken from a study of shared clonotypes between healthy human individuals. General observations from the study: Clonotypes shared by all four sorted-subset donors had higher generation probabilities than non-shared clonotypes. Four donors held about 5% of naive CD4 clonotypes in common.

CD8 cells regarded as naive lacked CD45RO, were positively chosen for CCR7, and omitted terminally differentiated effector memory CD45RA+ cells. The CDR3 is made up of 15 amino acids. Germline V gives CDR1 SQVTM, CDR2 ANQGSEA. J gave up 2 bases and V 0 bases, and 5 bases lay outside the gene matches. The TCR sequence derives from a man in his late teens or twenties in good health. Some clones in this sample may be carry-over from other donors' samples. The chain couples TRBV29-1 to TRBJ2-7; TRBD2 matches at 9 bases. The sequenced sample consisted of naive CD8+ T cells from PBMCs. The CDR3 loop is CSVEEGASGTYEQYF. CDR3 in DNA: TGCAGCGTTGAAGAAGGGGCTAGCGGGACCTACGAGCAGTACTTC.